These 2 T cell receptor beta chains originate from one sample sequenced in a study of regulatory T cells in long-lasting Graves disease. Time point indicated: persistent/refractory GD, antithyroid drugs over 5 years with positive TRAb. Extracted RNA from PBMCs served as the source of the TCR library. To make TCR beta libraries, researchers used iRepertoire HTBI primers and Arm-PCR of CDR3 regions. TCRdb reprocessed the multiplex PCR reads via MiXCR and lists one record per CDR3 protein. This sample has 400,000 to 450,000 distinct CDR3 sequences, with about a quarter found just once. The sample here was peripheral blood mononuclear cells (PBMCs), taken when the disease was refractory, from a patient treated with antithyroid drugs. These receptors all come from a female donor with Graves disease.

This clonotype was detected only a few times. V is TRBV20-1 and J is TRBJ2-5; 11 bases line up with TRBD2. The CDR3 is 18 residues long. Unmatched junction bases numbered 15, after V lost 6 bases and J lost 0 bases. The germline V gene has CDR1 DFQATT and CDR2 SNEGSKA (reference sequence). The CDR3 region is CSARREELAGGYQETQYF. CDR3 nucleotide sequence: TGCAGTGCCAGACGGGAGGAGTTAGCGGGAGGGTACCAAGAGACCCAGTACTTC.

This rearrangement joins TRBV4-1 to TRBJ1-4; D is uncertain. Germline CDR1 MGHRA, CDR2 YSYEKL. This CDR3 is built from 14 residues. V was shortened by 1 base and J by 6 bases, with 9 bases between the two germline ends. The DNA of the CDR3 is TGCGCCAGCAGCCAAGGGGAAATGGATGAAAAACTGTTTTTT. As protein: CASSQGEMDEKLFF.